The 4 T cell receptor beta chains presented below share a single source sample, sequenced in a study of Ad26.COV2.S vaccination and SARS-CoV-2 variants. This sample's treatment: around 19 received Ad26.COV2.S at low or high dose, single or two shots; 5 received placebo; per-sample allocation not given. All samples were drawn on day 63, counting from the first vaccine or placebo injection. The protocol was immunoSEQ multiplex PCR, while the TCRdb copy is restricted to in-frame clones and leaves out a portion. The data contain around 300,000 clones, around 89% of them singletons. The source was peripheral blood, collected in a trial of Ad26.COV2.S vaccine versus placebo. The origin of the receptors is a person aged 18-65 years who received the Ad26.COV2.S COVID-19 vaccine or a placebo.

This clone was observed once. This chain links TRBV5-1 with TRBJ2-2; D might be TRBD1 (5 bases). The length of the CDR3 is 14 residues. Trimming cost V 8 bases and J 1 base, with 12 bases left between them. CDR1 and CDR2 (germline): SGHRS, YFSETQ. CDR3 sequence: CASFREGNTGELFF. The DNA of the CDR3 is TGCGCCAGTTTCAGGGAAGGGAACACCGGGGAGCTGTTTTTT. The variable domain in full, completed from reference TRBV5-1 and TRBJ2-2, reads KAGVTQTPRYLIKTRGQQVTLSCSPISGHRSVSWYQQTPGQGLQFLFEYFSETQRNKGNFPGRFSGRQFSNSRSEMNVSTLELGDSALYLCASFREGNTGELFFGEGSRLTVL.

The rearrangement joins TRBV11-3 to TRBJ2-1, with no clear D. This CDR3 is 16 amino acids long. Per germline, CDR1 SGHNT and CDR2 YENEEA. V lost 5 bases to trimming and J lost 5 bases, with 19 bases between them. In DNA, the CDR3 is TGTGCCAGCAGCCCCCATGCTGGTCCAACGAACAATGAGCAGTTCTTC. Translation gives CASSPHAGPTNNEQFF. Supplemented by reference TRBV11-3 and TRBJ2-1, the full variable domain reads EAGVVQSPRYKIIEKKQPVAFWCNPISGHNTLYWYLQNLGQGPELLIRYENEEAVDDSQLPKDRFSAERLKGVDSTLKIQPAELGDSAVYLCASSPHAGPTNNEQFFGPGTRLTVL.

This chain uses TRBV28 with TRBJ1-4; TRBD1 matches at 8 bases. This CDR3 is built from 16 residues. Per the germline V gene, CDR1 is MDHEN and CDR2 is SYDVKM. The junction had 13 bases not matched to a gene; V was cut back by 5 bases and J by 8 bases. The CDR3 reads CASSLVGDRGREKLFF. The CDR3 bases are TGTGCCAGCAGTCTCGTAGGTGACAGGGGTAGAGAAAAACTGTTTTTT. Combining the CDR3 with reference TRBV28 and TRBJ1-4 gives the whole variable domain DVKVTQSSRYLVKRTGEKVFLECVQDMDHENMFWYRQDPGLGLRLIYFSYDVKMKEKGDIPEGYSVSREKKERFSLILESASTNQTSMYLCASSLVGDRGREKLFFGSGTQLSVL.

V is TRBV12-3 or TRBV12-4 and J is TRBJ1-1, with TRBD1 as a possible D gene (6 bases). This CDR3 is 12 amino acids long. The V end lost 3 bases, the J end lost 10 bases, and 12 bases lay between the germline ends. The CDR3 sequence is CASSLVGGGAFF. The CDR3 DNA sequence: TGTGCCAGCAGTTTGGTAGGGGGGGGAGCTTTCTTT.